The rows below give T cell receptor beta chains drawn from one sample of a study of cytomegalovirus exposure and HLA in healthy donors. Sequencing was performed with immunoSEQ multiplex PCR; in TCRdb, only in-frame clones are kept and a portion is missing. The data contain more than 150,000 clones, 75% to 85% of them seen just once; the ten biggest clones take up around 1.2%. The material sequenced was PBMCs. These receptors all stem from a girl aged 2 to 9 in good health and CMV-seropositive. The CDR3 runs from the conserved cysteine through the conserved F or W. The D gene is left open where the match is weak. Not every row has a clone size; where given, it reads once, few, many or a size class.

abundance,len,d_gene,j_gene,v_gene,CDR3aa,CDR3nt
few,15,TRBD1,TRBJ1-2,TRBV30,CAWNPRDRTHYGYTF,TGTGCCTGGAACCCCCGGGACAGGACTCACTATGGCTACACCTTC
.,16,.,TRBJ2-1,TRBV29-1,CSVAPYVGVGGGEQFF,TGCAGCGTTGCGCCGTACGTGGGGGTCGGGGGTGGTGAGCAGTTCTTC
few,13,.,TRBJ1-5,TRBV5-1,CASSPRGNQPQHF,TGCGCCAGCAGCCCGCGGGGCAATCAGCCCCAGCATTTT
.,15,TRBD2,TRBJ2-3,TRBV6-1,CASSRTDWGGDTQYF,TGTGCCAGCAGTAGGACCGATTGGGGGGGGGATACGCAGTATTTT
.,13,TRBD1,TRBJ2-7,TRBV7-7,CASTPGTGGEQYF,TGTGCTAGCACCCCCGGGACAGGGGGCGAGCAGTACTTC
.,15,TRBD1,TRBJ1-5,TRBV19,CASSSAGTGVQPQHF,TGTGCCAGTAGTTCAGCCGGGACAGGGGTTCAGCCCCAGCATTTT
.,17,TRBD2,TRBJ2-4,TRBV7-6,CASSLDSGRAAKNIQYF,TGTGCCAGCAGCTTAGACTCCGGGAGGGCGGCCAAAAACATTCAGTACTTC
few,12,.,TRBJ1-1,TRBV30,CAWATVNTEAFF,TGTGCCTGGGCCACAGTGAACACTGAAGCTTTCTTT
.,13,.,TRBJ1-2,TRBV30,CAWRGATRDGYTF,TGTGCCTGGAGAGGGGCCACTCGAGATGGCTACACCTTC
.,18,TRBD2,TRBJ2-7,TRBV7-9,CASGHGGGVAAESREQYF,TGTGCCAGCGGACATGGGGGGGGAGTAGCAGCGGAGAGCAGGGAGCAGTACTTC
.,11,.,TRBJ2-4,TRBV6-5,CASSGLNIQYF,TGTGCCAGCAGTGGACTAAACATTCAGTACTTC
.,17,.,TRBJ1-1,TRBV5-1,CASSLTWRAKSNTEAFF,TGCGCCAGCAGCTTAACCTGGAGGGCAAAGTCGAACACTGAAGCTTTCTTT
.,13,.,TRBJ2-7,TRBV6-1,CASAQISSYEQYF,TGTGCCAGCGCACAGATCAGCTCCTACGAGCAGTACTTC
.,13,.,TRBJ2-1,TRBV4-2,CASSQGTGNEQFF,TGTGCCAGCAGCCAAGGTACGGGCAATGAGCAGTTCTTC
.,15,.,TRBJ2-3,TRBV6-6,CASIPHSGSTDTQYF,TGTGCCAGCATCCCGCACAGCGGGAGCACAGATACGCAGTATTTT
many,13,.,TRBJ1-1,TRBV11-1,CASSFGGYTEAFF,TGTGCCAGCAGCTTCGGGGGGTACACTGAAGCTTTCTTT
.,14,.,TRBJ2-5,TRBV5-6,CASSRVGVEETQYF,TGTGCCAGCAGCCGGGTCGGGGTGGAGGAGACCCAGTACTTC
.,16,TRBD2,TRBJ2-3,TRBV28,CASSVPGLAGGDTQYF,TGTGCCAGCAGTGTACCGGGACTAGCGGGGGGCGATACGCAGTATTTT
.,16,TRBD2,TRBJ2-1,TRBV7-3,CASSQKGLVPHNEQFF,TGTGCCAGCAGCCAGAAGGGACTAGTCCCTCACAATGAGCAGTTCTTC
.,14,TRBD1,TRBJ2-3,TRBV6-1,CASSYRGQADTQYF,TGTGCCAGCAGCTACAGGGGGCAGGCAGATACGCAGTATTTT
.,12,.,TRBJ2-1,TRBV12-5,CASGTPGREQFF,TGTGCTAGTGGTACCCCGGGGAGGGAGCAGTTCTTC
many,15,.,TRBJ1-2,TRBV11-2,CASSLAPWTEGGYTF,TGTGCCAGCAGCTTAGCCCCATGGACAGAGGGTGGCTACACCTTC
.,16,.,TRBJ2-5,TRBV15,CATSRATNRKQETQYF,TGTGCCACCAGCAGAGCTACGAACAGAAAACAAGAGACCCAGTACTTC
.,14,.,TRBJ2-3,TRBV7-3,CASSLTPGTDTQYF,TGTGCCAGCAGCTTAACTCCAGGCACAGATACGCAGTATTTT
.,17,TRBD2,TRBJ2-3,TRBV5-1,CASSAGGLNRAQDTQYF,TGCGCCAGCAGCGCGGGGGGCCTCAATAGAGCACAAGATACGCAGTATTTT
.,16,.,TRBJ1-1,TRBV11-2,CASSLGMRGLNTEAFF,TGTGCCAGCAGCTTAGGTATGAGGGGACTAAACACTGAAGCTTTCTTT
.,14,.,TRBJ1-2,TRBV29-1,CSVYGGRVNYGYTF,TGCAGCGTTTACGGGGGTCGGGTCAACTATGGCTACACCTTC
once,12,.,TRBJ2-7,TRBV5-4,CASSWGAYEQYF,TGTGCCAGCAGCTGGGGGGCCTACGAGCAGTACTTC
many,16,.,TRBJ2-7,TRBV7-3,CASSFGDPWSPYEQYF,TGTGCCAGCAGCTTCGGAGACCCGTGGTCCCCCTACGAGCAGTACTTC
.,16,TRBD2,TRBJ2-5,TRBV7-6,CASSLEGLVVEETQYF,TGTGCCAGCAGCTTAGAGGGACTAGTCGTAGAAGAGACCCAGTACTTC
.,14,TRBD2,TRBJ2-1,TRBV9,CASSLWTSAREQFF,TGTGCCAGCAGCCTCTGGACTAGCGCAAGGGAGCAGTTCTTC
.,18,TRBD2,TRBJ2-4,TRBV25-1,CASSDTGTSGRATNIQYF,TGTGCCAGCAGTGACACCGGGACTAGCGGGAGGGCCACGAACATTCAGTACTTC
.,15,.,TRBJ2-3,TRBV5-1,CASKSTGESRDTQYF,TGCGCCAGCAAATCTACGGGGGAGAGTAGGGATACGCAGTATTTT
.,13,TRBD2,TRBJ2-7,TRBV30,CAWSAERGLEQYF,TGTGCCTGGAGTGCGGAGCGGGGGCTCGAGCAGTACTTC
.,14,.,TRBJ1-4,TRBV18,CASSRADLNEKLFF,TGTGCCAGCTCACGGGCAGATCTTAATGAAAAACTGTTTTTT
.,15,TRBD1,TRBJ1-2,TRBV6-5,CASRGPGQGTYGYTF,TGTGCCAGCAGGGGACCAGGACAGGGAACCTATGGCTACACCTTC
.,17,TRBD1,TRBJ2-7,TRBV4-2,CASSQDLGTGRTYEQYF,TGTGCCAGCAGCCAAGATTTAGGGACAGGGAGAACCTACGAGCAGTACTTC
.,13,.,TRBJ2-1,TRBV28,CASSLFLNNEQFF,TGTGCCAGCAGTTTATTTCTAAACAATGAGCAGTTCTTC
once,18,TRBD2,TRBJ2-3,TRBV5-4,CASSERAGVSPSTDTQYF,TGTGCCAGCAGCGAGAGGGCGGGGGTATCCCCTAGCACAGATACGCAGTATTTT
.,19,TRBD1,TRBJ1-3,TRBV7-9,CASSLAKQGALNSGNTIYF,TGTGCCAGCAGCTTAGCAAAACAGGGGGCGTTGAACTCTGGAAACACCATATATTTT
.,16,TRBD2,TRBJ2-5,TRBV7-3,CASSPSGRGGGETQYF,TGTGCCAGCAGCCCTAGCGGGAGAGGGGGCGGAGAGACCCAGTACTTC
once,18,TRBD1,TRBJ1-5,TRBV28,CASSLWSGTVYSNQPQHF,TGTGCCAGCAGTTTATGGTCCGGGACAGTATATAGCAATCAGCCCCAGCATTTT
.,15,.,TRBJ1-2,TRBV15,CATSRDPQGFYGYTF,TGTGCCACCAGCAGAGATCCTCAGGGCTTCTATGGCTACACCTTC
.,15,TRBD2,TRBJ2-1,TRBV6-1,CASSAGTSGSYEQFF,TGTGCCAGCAGTGCTGGGACTAGCGGGAGTTATGAGCAGTTCTTC
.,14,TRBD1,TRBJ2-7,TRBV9,CASSFGTGRYEQYF,TGTGCCAGCAGCTTCGGGACAGGGAGATACGAGCAGTACTTC
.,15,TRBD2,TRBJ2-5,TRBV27,CASSFTRPGGGTQYF,TGTGCCAGCAGTTTTACCAGGCCCGGGGGGGGGACCCAGTACTTC
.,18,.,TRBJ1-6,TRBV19,CASSIDSRTNLQDSPLHF,TGTGCCAGTAGTATAGATTCGAGGACAAACCTCCAAGATTCACCCCTCCACTTT
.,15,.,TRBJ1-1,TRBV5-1,CASSLVTGMNTEAFF,TGCGCCAGCAGCTTGGTTACCGGGATGAACACTGAAGCTTTCTTT
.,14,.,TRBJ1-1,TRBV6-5,CASSYSKRTVEAFF,TGTGCCAGCAGTTACTCGAAAAGAACAGTTGAAGCTTTCTTT
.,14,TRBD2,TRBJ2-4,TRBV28,CASGRTLAENIQYF,TGTGCCAGCGGACGGACACTAGCGGAAAACATTCAGTACTTC
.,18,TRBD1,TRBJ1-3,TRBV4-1,CASSQDLDREASGNTIYF,TGCGCCAGCAGCCAAGATCTTGACAGGGAGGCCTCTGGAAACACCATATATTTT
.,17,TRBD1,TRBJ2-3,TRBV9,CASSVTPGQGVTDTQYF,TGTGCCAGCAGCGTGACCCCGGGACAGGGGGTAACAGATACGCAGTATTTT
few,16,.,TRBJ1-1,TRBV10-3,CAISETGRATNTEAFF,TGTGCCATCAGTGAGACTGGGAGGGCCACAAACACTGAAGCTTTCTTT
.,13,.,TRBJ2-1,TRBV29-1,CSVVGQTYNEQFF,TGCAGCGTTGTTGGACAGACGTACAATGAGCAGTTCTTC
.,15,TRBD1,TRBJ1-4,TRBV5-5,CASSLGGQGSEKLFF,TGTGCCAGCAGCTTGGGCGGACAGGGATCAGAAAAACTGTTTTTT